The text below deals with one TCR beta chain. The germline V gene encodes CDR1 MNHEY and CDR2 SVGAGI. The CDR3 totals 14 residues. V dropped 4 bases and J dropped 3; count of bases not matched to a gene: 3. This specimen belongs to a study of blood T cell repertoires in COVID-19. Clinical history reported by participants formed the basis on which cohorts were assigned. Measured with immunoSEQ multiplex PCR; TCRdb has only the in-frame clones, and not every one. The data show over 120,000 clones, about three quarters seen once. This receptor was identified in a woman aged 45-65 years who had recovered from COVID-19. Sequencing input: PBMCs or T cells enriched from blood (not recorded which). The chain joins TRBV6-5 to TRBJ1-2; TRBD1 matches at 9 bases. CDR3 bases: TGTGCCAGCAGTTCTAGGACAGGGGACTATGGCTACACCTTC. Its translation is CASSSRTGDYGYTF.